These 26 T cell receptor beta chains were sequenced from one sample in a study of regulatory T cells in long-lasting Graves disease. Time point denoted: persistent/refractory GD, antithyroid drugs over 5 years with positive TRAb. PBMCs were the source of the RNA used for TCR sequencing. Libraries of TCR beta came from iRepertoire HTBI primers plus Arm-PCR of CDR3 regions. Via MiXCR, TCRdb re-called the multiplex PCR reads, giving one row per CDR3 protein. Of 430,000 or so distinct CDR3 sequences listed, approximately 22% are singletons. The starting material was peripheral blood mononuclear cells (PBMCs), obtained when the disease was refractory, from a patient treated with antithyroid drugs. These receptor sequences come from a female donor with Graves disease.

In its sample, this clonotype was seen many times. The chain joins TRBV28 to TRBJ2-7; 9 bases fit TRBD1. This CDR3 is 15 amino acids long. Germline V gene lookup returns CDR1 MDHEN and CDR2 SYDVKM. V dropped 6 bases and J dropped 9; count of bases not matched to a gene: 15. In nucleotides, the CDR3 is TGTGCCAGCAGACTCACCGGGACAGGGCCCCAGGGGCAGTACTTC. It encodes CASRLTGTGPQGQYF. Complete variable domain (other parts from reference TRBV28 and TRBJ2-7): DVKVTQSSRYLVKRTGEKVFLECVQDMDHENMFWYRQDPGLGLRLIYFSYDVKMKEKGDIPEGYSVSREKKERFSLILESASTNQTSMYLCASRLTGTGPQGQYFGPGTRLTVT.

This sequence joins TRBV28 and TRBJ1-5; TRBD1 matches at 10 bases. This CDR3 region has 16 residues. V lost 5 bases to trimming and J lost 4 bases; unmatched junction nucleotides: 8. Germline lookup yields CDR1 MDHEN and CDR2 SYDVKM. The CDR3 loop reads CASSTSDRGRNQPQHF. In DNA, the CDR3 is TGTGCCAGCAGTACCTCAGACAGGGGGCGAAATCAGCCCCAGCATTTT.

The chain employs TRBV9 and TRBJ2-5, with D perhaps matching TRBD2 (7 bases). Germline CDR1 is SGDLS and CDR2 is YYNGEE. This CDR3 is 16 amino acids long. Trimming stripped 0 bases from V and 1 base from J, with 13 bases between. The CDR3 DNA reads TGTGCCAGCAGCGTAGAGGGGGGGAGAAGCCAAGAGACCCAGTACTTC. Its translation: CASSVEGGRSQETQYF.

About this clonotype: It may be a read error: a sequence one base away is much more abundant. The rearrangement uses TRBV2 and TRBJ1-4; 8 bases line up with TRBD1. The ends lost 7 bases at V and 4 bases at J; junction bases unmatched: 14. From germline, CDR1 is SNHLY and CDR2 FYNNEI. CDR3 size: 17 residues. The CDR3: CASKSNSQGAVNEKLFF. CDR3 coding DNA: TGTGCCAGCAAATCTAACTCTCAGGGGGCGGTTAATGAAAAACTGTTTTTT.

This clonotype was counted many times. The CDR3 reads CASSRTMWTGDGYTF. The CDR3 nucleotides are TGTGCCAGTAGTAGAACTATGTGGACAGGGGACGGCTACACCTTC. The rearrangement joins TRBV19 to TRBJ1-2, with TRBD1 identical over 9 bases. The CDR3 has 15 amino acids. CDR1 is LNHDA, CDR2 SQIVND, per germline (reference sequence). The V segment lost 4 bases and the J segment 8 bases; nucleotides outside the gene matches: 11.

This sequence joins TRBV2 and TRBJ2-5, with 7 bases aligning to TRBD2. The CDR3 has 16 amino acids. V lost 1 base and J lost 2; bases outside the gene matches: 7. The germline gives CDR1 SNHLY, CDR2 FYNNEI. CDR3 residues: CASSEGAGGGQETQYF. In nucleotides, the CDR3 is TGTGCCAGCAGTGAAGGAGCGGGCGGGGGTCAAGAGACCCAGTACTTC.

The table lists this clonotype with many counts. The chain is built from TRBV28 and TRBJ2-2; D is perhaps TRBD2 (6 bases). Germline loops: CDR1 MDHEN, CDR2 SYDVKM. The CDR3 spans 14 residues. V lost 8 bases and J lost 5, with 15 bases in between. The CDR3: CASLRAGGTGELFF. The CDR3 DNA follows: TGTGCCAGCCTCAGGGCCGGAGGGACCGGGGAGCTGTTTTTT.

This clonotype was seen repeatedly, ten times or more. The chain is built from TRBV28 and TRBJ1-5, with D perhaps TRBD1 (5 bases). Germline V gene data show CDR1 as MDHEN and CDR2 as SYDVKM. The CDR3 is 16 residues long. Trimming removed 2 bases at V and 1 base at J, with 12 bases between. CDR3 in amino acids: CASSLIQGLSNQPQHF. CDR3 DNA: TGTGCCAGCAGTTTAATTCAGGGTTTGAGCAATCAGCCCCAGCATTTT.

The rearrangement uses TRBV7-2 and TRBJ2-4; tentative D call: TRBD2 (5 bases). V lost 5 bases and J 3 bases, leaving 20 bases between the germline ends. CDR1 is SGHTA, CDR2 FQGNSA, per germline. The CDR3 has 17 residues. CDR3 coding DNA: TGTGCCAGCAGCCGTGCCCGGACTGCTCGGGGCAAAAACATTCAGTACTTC. The encoded protein is CASSRARTARGKNIQYF. Complete variable domain (other parts from reference TRBV7-2 and TRBJ2-4): GAGVSQSPSNKVTEKGKDVELRCDPISGHTALYWYRQSLGQGLEFLIYFQGNSAPDKSGLPSDRFSAERTGGSVSTLTIQRTQQEDSAVYLCASSRARTARGKNIQYFGAGTRLSVL.

The chain recombines TRBV18 with TRBJ1-1; TRBD1 is a possible D gene (5 bases). The ends were cut back, 6 bases at V and 4 bases at J, with 12 bases in the middle. This CDR3 is 13 amino acids long. Germline V gene data show CDR1 as KGHSH and CDR2 as LQKENI. The CDR3 DNA reads TGTGCCAGCTCGCTACAGGCCTCCACTGAAGCTTTCTTT. This translates into CASSLQASTEAFF.

The chain couples TRBV7-9 to TRBJ1-1; D might be TRBD1 (5 bases). This CDR3 spans 16 amino acids. Trimming pared 4 bases from V and 4 bases from J, leaving 19 bases between. Germline V CDR1 and CDR2: SEHNR, FQNEAQ (reference sequence). CDR3 amino acids: CASSYGSGEWRTEAFF. CDR3 DNA sequence: TGTGCCAGCAGCTACGGTTCGGGGGAGTGGCGCACTGAAGCTTTCTTT. Full variable domain (missing parts from reference TRBV7-9 and TRBJ1-1): DTGVSQNPRHKITKRGQNVTFRCDPISEHNRLYWYRQTLGQGPEFLTYFQNEAQLEKSRLLSDRFSAERPKGSFSTLEIQRTEQGDSAMYLCASSYGSGEWRTEAFFGQGTRLTVV.

This clonotype came up many times. This sequence joins TRBV28 and TRBJ2-7; D remains ambiguous. CDR3 length: 12 residues. CDR1 and CDR2 from the germline V gene are MDHEN and SYDVKM. Trimming removed 6 bases from V and 7 bases from J, with 13 bases in between. In DNA form, the CDR3 reads TGTGCCAGCAGAAGACTCACGCGGGAGCAGTACTTC. Its translation: CASRRLTREQYF.

The CDR3 DNA reads TGTGCCAGCAGGCCTAGGGGGCTGGCCTACAATGAGCAGTTCTTC. Its protein is CASRPRGLAYNEQFF. The genes are TRBV28 and TRBJ2-1; 7 positions match TRBD1. With V trimmed by 6 bases and J by 2 bases, 7 bases remained unmatched. The CDR3 spans 15 residues. Germline V CDR1 and CDR2: MDHEN, SYDVKM.

The V and J genes are TRBV11-1 and TRBJ2-1, with D possibly matching TRBD2 (5 bases). The CDR3 has 13 residues. The V end was cut by 5 bases, the J end by 8 bases, with 13 bases between. Per germline, CDR1 SGHAT and CDR2 FQDESV (reference sequence). The CDR3 region has the DNA TGTGCCAGCAGCCCCTCCGGGATCTATGAGCAGTTCTTC. Its translation: CASSPSGIYEQFF.

This clonotype was seen ten or more times. This chain uses TRBV10-3 with TRBJ1-1; D not certain. This CDR3 is 14 amino acids long. Trimming stripped 2 bases from V and 0 bases from J, with 7 bases between. Germline V gives CDR1 ENHRY, CDR2 SYGVKD. The CDR3, as DNA: TGTGCCATCAGTGAGGTGGCTCTGAACACTGAAGCTTTCTTT. Translated: CAISEVALNTEAFF.

This clonotype appeared many times. The chain joins TRBV6-1 to TRBJ1-2; 7 positions agree with TRBD1. The CDR3 contains 13 residues. CDR1 MNHNS and CDR2 SASEGT come from the germline V gene. V was pared by 6 bases and J by 7 bases, with 8 bases of the junction left unmatched. The chain's CDR3 is CASSDRVRSGYTF. CDR3 DNA sequence: TGTGCCAGCAGCGACAGGGTAAGAAGTGGCTACACCTTC.

This clonotype was picked up many times. The rearrangement uses TRBV2 and TRBJ1-1; 7 bases are shared with TRBD1. V shed 10 bases and J 1 base; nucleotides not matched to a gene: 12. Germline CDR1 and CDR2: SNHLY and FYNNEI. This CDR3 spans 15 amino acids. The CDR3 bases are TGTGCCACCAGGTACCCTAAGGGGGCGAACACTGAAGCTTTCTTT. Translating it yields CATRYPKGANTEAFF.

Many counts were recorded for this clonotype. The chain combines TRBV30 with TRBJ2-5, with 9 bases lining up with TRBD2. CDR3 size: 14 residues. The germline gives CDR1 GTSNPN, CDR2 SVGIG (reference sequence). Trimming at V came to 2 bases and at J to 5 bases, leaving 6 bases not matched to a gene. DNA of the CDR3: TGTGCCTGGAGTTTGGGCGGGAGGGGGGAGACCCAGTACTTC. Protein: CAWSLGGRGETQYF.

This clonotype was observed a handful of times. The chain combines TRBV28 with TRBJ2-1; D tentatively fits TRBD1 or TRBD2 (5 bases each). The V end lost 4 bases, the J end lost 8 bases, and 12 bases lay between the germline ends. The CDR3 spans 13 residues. From germline, CDR1 is MDHEN and CDR2 SYDVKM. The CDR3 bases are TGTGCCAGCAGTTCTTCTCGAGGGGATGAGCAGTTCTTC. It encodes CASSSSRGDEQFF.

This clonotype has a handful of counts. The chain links TRBV20-1 to TRBJ2-7; 8 positions match TRBD2. CDR1 DFQATT and CDR2 SNEGSKA come from the germline V gene (reference sequence). After removal of 6 bases from V and 5 bases from J, the junction contained 12 bases not matched to a gene. The CDR3 is 14 amino acids. The CDR3 spells CSALRTSSSDEQYF. The CDR3 region has the DNA TGCAGTGCCCTCCGGACTAGCTCTTCGGACGAGCAGTACTTC.

This clonotype came up a few times. The chain joins TRBV6-2 or TRBV6-3 to TRBJ2-5; TRBD2 aligns across 7 bases. The germline V gene encodes CDR1 MNHEY and CDR2 SVGEGT. The CDR3 has 13 residues. The V gene end was trimmed by 5 bases and the J gene end by 3 bases; junction bases not matched to a gene: 3. The CDR3: CASSRDYKETQYF. CDR3 DNA sequence: TGTGCCAGCAGTCGGGACTATAAAGAGACCCAGTACTTC.

CDR3 DNA sequence: TGCGCCAGCAGCTTGGCTTCGACTCCTGCCTACTACGAGCAGTACTTC. This encodes CASSLASTPAYYEQYF. This chain connects TRBV5-1 to TRBJ2-7; D is unclear. Per germline, CDR1 SGHRS and CDR2 YFSETQ. V was trimmed by 0 bases and J by 3 bases, leaving 16 bases between them. The CDR3 is 16 residues long.

This clonotype was observed a handful of times. The J gene is TRBJ1-6, the V gene TRBV30; D remains ambiguous. The germline V gene encodes CDR1 GTSNPN and CDR2 SVGIG (reference sequence). CDR3 size: 13 residues. V was pared by 4 bases and J by 4 bases, with 8 bases between. The CDR3 region is CAWKLQYNSPLHF. Here the CDR3 DNA reads TGTGCCTGGAAGTTACAATATAATTCACCCCTCCACTTT.

This clonotype was picked up many times. This chain joins TRBV7-8 and TRBJ2-7; 9 bases agree with TRBD1. V was clipped by 5 bases and J by 5 bases; unmatched bases: 10. CDR1 and CDR2 from the germline V gene are SGHVS and FQNEAQ. This CDR3 is built from 15 residues. For the CDR3, the DNA is TGTGCCAGCAGCCCCGGGACAGGGACGGTCGACGAGCAGTACTTC. Amino acid sequence: CASSPGTGTVDEQYF.

This clonotype was seen at least ten times. The CDR3 loop reads CASTLGQEGGEWYF. DNA for the CDR3: TGTGCCAGCACTTTGGGACAGGAAGGCGGAGAATGGTACTTC. The chain carries TRBV6-4 and TRBJ2-5; 8 bases align to TRBD1. Germline values: CDR1 MRHNA, CDR2 SNTAGT. This CDR3 comprises 14 residues. V lost 7 bases and J lost 13; bases outside the gene matches: 17.

V is TRBV18 and J is TRBJ2-7, with 12 bases lining up with TRBD2. This CDR3 has 16 residues. Germline loops: CDR1 KGHSH, CDR2 LQKENI. The V segment lost 2 bases and the J segment 2 bases; nucleotides outside the gene matches: 4. CDR3 loop: CASSPSGLAGPYEQYF. The CDR3 DNA is TGTGCCAGCTCACCATCGGGACTAGCGGGCCCCTACGAGCAGTACTTC.